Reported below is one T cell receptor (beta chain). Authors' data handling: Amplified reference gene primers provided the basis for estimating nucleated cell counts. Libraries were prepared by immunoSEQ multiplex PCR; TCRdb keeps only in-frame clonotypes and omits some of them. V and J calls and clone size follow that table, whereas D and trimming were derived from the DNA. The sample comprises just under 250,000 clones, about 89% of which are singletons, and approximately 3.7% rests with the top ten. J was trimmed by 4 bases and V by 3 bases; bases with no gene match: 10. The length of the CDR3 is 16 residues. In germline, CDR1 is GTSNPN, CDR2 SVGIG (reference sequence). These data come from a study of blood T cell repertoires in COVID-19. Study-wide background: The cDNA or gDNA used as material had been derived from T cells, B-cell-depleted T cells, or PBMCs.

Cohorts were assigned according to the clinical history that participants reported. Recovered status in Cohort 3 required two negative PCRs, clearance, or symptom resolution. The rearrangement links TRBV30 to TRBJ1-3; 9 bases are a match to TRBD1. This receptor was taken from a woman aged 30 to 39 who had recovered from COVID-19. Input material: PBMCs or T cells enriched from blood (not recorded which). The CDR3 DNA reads TGTGCCTGGAGCTCTGAGACAGGGGGACTCGGAAACACCATATATTTT. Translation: CAWSSETGGLGNTIYF.